The sequence of this T cell receptor (beta chain) was determined in a study of shared clonotypes between healthy human individuals. The overall study: There were three CD4 naive, three CD4 memory, two CD8 naive and one CD8 memory plates per donor.

Note on this clone: Its antigen is unknown.

CD45RO-negative, CCR7-selected cells formed the naive CD8 fraction, which excluded terminally differentiated effector memory CD45RA+ cells. The donor cohort consisted entirely of Caucasian adults residing in Nashville, Tennessee. Germline V gives CDR1 PRHDT, CDR2 FYEKMQ (reference sequence). The germline V and J ends were trimmed by 0 bases and 2 bases, with 13 bases remaining between them. CDR3 length equals 16 residues. Sequencing used immunoSEQ multiplex PCR; TCRdb keeps in-frame clones, though not all of them. Of roughly 1,800,000 clones in the sample, over 85% were seen once. The study, taken as a whole, reports: Across subsets, estimated richness was generally greater for naive than for memory populations. Clonotype sharing across a few donors was observed for around 5% of naive CD4 clonotypes.

The sequenced material came from naive CD8+ T cells sorted from blood. The J gene is TRBJ1-2, the V gene TRBV13; D is unclear. This receptor was identified in a man aged 18 to 30 in good health. The CDR3 DNA is TGTGCCAGCAGCTTAGGGAGAAATCGGGGAAACTATGGCTACACCTTC. It codes for CASSLGRNRGNYGYTF. Full variable domain (outside the CDR3, taken from reference TRBV13 and TRBJ1-2): AAGVIQSPRHLIKEKRETATLKCYPIPRHDTVYWYQQGPGQDPQFLISFYEKMQSDKGSIPDRFSAQQFSDYHSELNMSSLELGDSALYFCASSLGRNRGNYGYTFGSGTRLTVV.